The following is a TCR beta chain sequence with its context. V was cut by 4 bases and J by 6 bases, with 6 bases left in between. Germline V gene lookup returns CDR1 LGHNT and CDR2 FRNRAP. CDR3 length: 12 amino acids. The sample belongs to a study of blood T cell repertoires in COVID-19. Turning to the study itself: Sites across the United States, Italy and Spain contributed samples from acute and convalescent COVID-19. The analysed material was cDNA or gDNA that came from T cells, B-cell-depleted T cells, or PBMCs.

Per the study methods: Cell counts per sample came from amplifying reference gene primers. Here immunoSEQ multiplex PCR was the method, and the copy in TCRdb shows in-frame clones only, minus some. Clone size and the V and J calls come from that table; the DNA yielded D and trimming. This table has 100,000 to 150,000 clones, around 89% appearing once. The chain couples TRBV12-5 to TRBJ2-2; D is ambiguous. The material sequenced was peripheral blood. This TCR was sampled from a man in his sixties or seventies with active COVID-19. CDR3 sequence reads: CASGSLPGELFF. The CDR3 DNA reads TGTGCTAGTGGTTCCCTCCCCGGGGAGCTGTTTTTT.